A selection of T cell receptor beta chains follows, all from one sample in a study of post-analysis software for immune sequencing data. From the PCR reads, TCRdb called clonotypes with MiXCR, one entry per CDR3 protein. The data show 350,000 to 500,000 distinct CDR3 sequences, with approximately 38% seen just once and around 8% held by the top ten. Sequencing was performed on blood. The receptors originated from a girl aged 2-10 years with multiple sclerosis. Each CDR3 is given with its conserved first and last residue. The order of the fields is J gene, V gene, D gene, clone size, CDR3 protein, CDR3 DNA. D genes are given only for firm matches. Clone size appears in some rows only: once, few, many, or a class for an expanded clone.

j_gene: TRBJ1-1
v_gene: TRBV4-1
d_gene: .
abundance: few
CDR3aa: CASSQVTGNTEAFF
CDR3nt: TGCGCCAGCAGCCAAGTGACGGGGAACACTGAAGCTTTCTTT

j_gene: TRBJ2-7
v_gene: TRBV5-1
d_gene: TRBD1
abundance: few
CDR3aa: CASSAGDSPYEQYF
CDR3nt: TGCGCCAGCAGCGCAGGGGACAGCCCCTACGAGCAGTACTTC

j_gene: TRBJ2-5
v_gene: TRBV9
d_gene: .
abundance: .
CDR3aa: CAGSVGSVFQETQYF
CDR3nt: TGTGCCGGCAGCGTAGGTTCCGTTTTTCAAGAGACCCAGTACTTC

j_gene: TRBJ2-5
v_gene: TRBV7-2
d_gene: .
abundance: .
CDR3aa: CASSLVPGGGETQYF
CDR3nt: TGTGCCAGCAGCTTAGTACCTGGGGGCGGGGAGACCCAGTACTTC

j_gene: TRBJ2-5
v_gene: TRBV28
d_gene: .
abundance: .
CDR3aa: CASRTQQEGWETQYF
CDR3nt: TGTGCCAGCAGAACCCAGCAGGAAGGGTGGGAGACCCAGTACTTC

j_gene: TRBJ2-4
v_gene: TRBV12-3/TRBV12-4
d_gene: TRBD2
abundance: few
CDR3aa: CASSLPGGARNIQYF
CDR3nt: TGTGCCAGCAGTTTACCCGGGGGGGCTCGGAACATTCAGTACTTC

j_gene: TRBJ2-1
v_gene: TRBV9
d_gene: TRBD2
abundance: few
CDR3aa: CASSLGLAGVHEQFF
CDR3nt: TGTGCCAGCAGCCTAGGACTAGCGGGAGTTCATGAGCAGTTCTTC

j_gene: TRBJ1-5
v_gene: TRBV27
d_gene: .
abundance: .
CDR3aa: CASSPRQPFNQPQHF
CDR3nt: TGTGCCAGCAGTCCGCGACAGCCTTTCAATCAGCCCCAGCATTTT

j_gene: TRBJ2-5
v_gene: TRBV7-2
d_gene: .
abundance: .
CDR3aa: CASSLALLAWQETQYF
CDR3nt: TGTGCCAGCAGCTTAGCGCTATTAGCTTGGCAAGAGACCCAGTACTTC

j_gene: TRBJ2-1
v_gene: TRBV29-1
d_gene: .
abundance: .
CDR3aa: CSVERIIYNEQFF
CDR3nt: TGCAGCGTTGAAAGGATCATCTACAATGAGCAGTTCTTC

j_gene: TRBJ2-1
v_gene: TRBV7-3
d_gene: .
abundance: .
CDR3aa: CASSPLLASSYNEQFF
CDR3nt: TGTGCCAGCAGCCCCCTGTTGGCCAGCTCCTACAATGAGCAGTTCTTC

j_gene: TRBJ2-7
v_gene: TRBV20-1
d_gene: .
abundance: few
CDR3aa: CSAPNTASSYEQYF
CDR3nt: TGCAGTGCTCCTAATACAGCGAGCTCCTACGAGCAGTACTTC

j_gene: TRBJ2-7
v_gene: TRBV4-1
d_gene: .
abundance: few
CDR3aa: CASSPMYSGVSSYEQYF
CDR3nt: TGCGCCAGCAGCCCAATGTATTCAGGGGTAAGCTCCTACGAGCAGTACTTC

j_gene: TRBJ1-4
v_gene: TRBV20-1
d_gene: TRBD1
abundance: few
CDR3aa: CSARGLTGTKLFF
CDR3nt: TGCAGTGCTAGAGGACTGACAGGGACTAAACTGTTTTTT

j_gene: TRBJ2-5
v_gene: TRBV6-5
d_gene: TRBD2
abundance: .
CDR3aa: CASSYSPSGVQETQYF
CDR3nt: TGTGCCAGCAGTTACTCGCCTAGCGGGGTCCAAGAGACCCAGTACTTC

j_gene: TRBJ2-7
v_gene: TRBV7-2
d_gene: .
abundance: .
CDR3aa: CASSFTGESYEQYF
CDR3nt: TGTGCCAGCAGCTTCACGGGGGAGTCCTACGAGCAGTACTTC

j_gene: TRBJ1-5
v_gene: TRBV6-5
d_gene: .
abundance: .
CDR3aa: CASSPQGLAQPQHF
CDR3nt: TGTGCCAGCAGCCCCCAGGGTCTTGCTCAGCCCCAGCATTTT

j_gene: TRBJ2-5
v_gene: TRBV11-2
d_gene: TRBD1
abundance: .
CDR3aa: CARTGRETQYF
CDR3nt: TGTGCCAGGACAGGGAGAGAGACCCAGTACTTC

j_gene: TRBJ1-4
v_gene: TRBV2
d_gene: TRBD1
abundance: few
CDR3aa: CASGGQVNEKLFF
CDR3nt: TGTGCCAGCGGCGGACAGGTTAATGAAAAACTGTTTTTT

j_gene: TRBJ2-7
v_gene: TRBV5-1
d_gene: TRBD2
abundance: .
CDR3aa: CASSLRTSEYEQYF
CDR3nt: TGCGCCAGCAGTCTGAGGACTAGCGAATACGAGCAGTACTTC

j_gene: TRBJ1-2
v_gene: TRBV18
d_gene: TRBD1
abundance: few
CDR3aa: CASSPPRDRHYGYTF
CDR3nt: TGTGCCAGCTCACCTCCCCGGGACAGGCACTATGGCTACACCTTC

j_gene: TRBJ1-2
v_gene: TRBV12-3/TRBV12-4
d_gene: .
abundance: few
CDR3aa: CASRRQVDYGYTF
CDR3nt: TGTGCCAGCAGACGACAGGTTGACTATGGCTACACCTTC

j_gene: TRBJ2-7
v_gene: TRBV27
d_gene: TRBD1
abundance: .
CDR3aa: CASSFDRVAYEQYF
CDR3nt: TGTGCCAGCAGTTTTGACAGGGTCGCCTACGAGCAGTACTTC

j_gene: TRBJ2-7
v_gene: TRBV5-1
d_gene: .
abundance: few
CDR3aa: CASSLAQSSYEQYF
CDR3nt: TGCGCCAGCAGCTTGGCTCAAAGCTCCTACGAGCAGTACTTC

j_gene: TRBJ2-4
v_gene: TRBV28
d_gene: .
abundance: .
CDR3aa: CASSLRGPDIISIQYF
CDR3nt: TGTGCCAGCAGTTTAAGGGGCCCGGACATTATTAGCATTCAGTACTTC

j_gene: TRBJ1-2
v_gene: TRBV7-9
d_gene: .
abundance: .
CDR3aa: CASSLGPGQNRHYGYTF
CDR3nt: TGTGCCAGCAGCCTAGGCCCAGGCCAAAATAGGCACTATGGCTACACCTTC

j_gene: TRBJ2-3
v_gene: TRBV29-1
d_gene: .
abundance: .
CDR3aa: CSVDDGYTQYF
CDR3nt: TGCAGCGTCGATGACGGTTATACGCAGTATTTT

j_gene: TRBJ1-2
v_gene: TRBV5-1
d_gene: .
abundance: few
CDR3aa: CASSLTPVTGNYGYTF
CDR3nt: TGCGCCAGCAGCCTGACCCCTGTGACAGGAAACTATGGCTACACCTTC

j_gene: TRBJ1-1
v_gene: TRBV7-2
d_gene: TRBD1
abundance: .
CDR3aa: CASSPRTGREAFF
CDR3nt: TGTGCCAGCAGCCCCCGGACAGGACGTGAAGCTTTCTTT

j_gene: TRBJ2-2
v_gene: TRBV7-8
d_gene: .
abundance: .
CDR3aa: CASSLDPAGTGELFF
CDR3nt: TGTGCCAGCAGCTTGGACCCAGCGGGCACCGGGGAGCTGTTTTTT

j_gene: TRBJ2-7
v_gene: TRBV12-3/TRBV12-4
d_gene: .
abundance: few
CDR3aa: CASSLASYYEQYF
CDR3nt: TGTGCCAGCAGTTTAGCCAGCTACTACGAGCAGTACTTC

j_gene: TRBJ2-7
v_gene: TRBV2
d_gene: .
abundance: .
CDR3aa: CARGDGGPYEQYF
CDR3nt: TGTGCCAGAGGGGACGGGGGACCCTACGAGCAGTACTTC